This T cell receptor (beta chain) comes out of a study of blood T cell repertoires in COVID-19. Study as a whole: Researchers got acute and convalescent COVID-19 samples from the United States, Italy and Spain. Sources were T cells, B-cell-depleted T cells, or PBMCs; the material itself was cDNA or gDNA.

Methods used by the authors: Counts of nucleated cells, estimated from reference gene primer amplification, were obtained. Sequencing used immunoSEQ multiplex PCR; TCRdb keeps in-frame clones, though not all of them. D and trimming come from the DNA, and the V and J calls and clone size come from that table. The data contain about 13,000 clones, around 76% of them singletons. Sequenced material: peripheral blood. This receptor was obtained from a woman older than 75 with acute or convalescent COVID-19.

This CDR3 reads CASSRTGNVEAFF. In DNA, the CDR3 is TGTGCCAGCAGCCGAACAGGGAATGTTGAAGCTTTCTTT. The gene calls are TRBV12-3 or TRBV12-4 and TRBJ1-1, with D tentatively TRBD1 (6 bases). The CDR3 contains 13 residues. Trimming stripped 6 bases from V and 7 bases from J, with 15 bases between.